This entry lists 9 T cell receptor beta chains sequenced from one sample in a study of CD8 T cells in Susac syndrome. The RNA input was about 0.5 to 1 ug, and it was reverse transcribed with random hexamers. Via MiXCR, TCRdb re-called the immunoSEQ multiplex PCR reads, giving one row per CDR3 protein. The data show about 80,000 distinct CDR3 sequences, with approximately 94% seen just once and less than 0.3% held by the top ten. Source material: CD8+ T cells from PBMCs. The receptors here all came from a human donor in good health.

This rearrangement joins TRBV20-1 to TRBJ2-3; D might be TRBD2 (6 bases). The CDR3 totals 16 residues. In germline, CDR1 is DFQATT, CDR2 SNEGSKA (reference sequence). Between the trimmed V and J ends, which lost 1 base and 7 bases, there was a span of 21 bases. CDR3 amino acids: CSARGGENQDQNTQYF. In nucleotides, the CDR3 is TGCAGTGCTAGAGGCGGGGAAAACCAAGATCAGAATACGCAGTATTTT.

This sequence joins TRBV9 and TRBJ2-3, with D tentatively TRBD1 or TRBD2 (5 bases each). Germline V gives CDR1 SGDLS, CDR2 YYNGEE. With 5 bases removed from V and 2 bases from J, the gap between germline ends came to 12 bases. This CDR3 contains 14 residues. The CDR3 DNA follows: TGTGCCAGCAGTCGGGGCCGACCCACAGATACGCAGTATTTT. Translated, it gives CASSRGRPTDTQYF.

The gene calls are TRBV2 and TRBJ1-2, with no clear D. The V end lost 6 bases, the J end lost 8 bases, and 10 bases lay between the germline ends. Germline V gene sequence: CDR1 SNHLY, CDR2 FYNNEI. This CDR3 is built from 11 residues. For the CDR3, the DNA is TGTGCCAGCAGAATTCCGAGAGGCTACACCTTC. This gives the protein CASRIPRGYTF.

This clonotype was found once. The rearrangement uses TRBV9 and TRBJ2-3; either TRBD1 or TRBD2 may supply D (5 bases each). Germline V gives CDR1 SGDLS, CDR2 YYNGEE. The CDR3 extends over 15 amino acids. Trimming removed 3 bases from V and 3 bases from J, with 14 bases in between. The CDR3 is CASSAGPSETDTQYF. CDR3 in DNA: TGTGCCAGCAGCGCGGGACCCTCGGAGACAGATACGCAGTATTTT.

This clonotype was seen once. The chain carries TRBV20-1 and TRBJ1-2; D gene ambiguous. Trimming shortened V by 3 bases and J by 1 base, and 0 bases separated the two germline ends. The CDR3 contains 10 residues. Germline V CDR1 and CDR2: DFQATT, SNEGSKA (reference sequence). DNA of the CDR3: TGCAGTGCTAGTAACTATGGCTACACCTTC. Its protein is CSASNYGYTF.

The chain recombines TRBV27 with TRBJ1-1; D call uncertain. Looked up from germline, CDR1 is MNHEY and CDR2 is SMNVEV (reference sequence). CDR3 length: 15 amino acids. V lost 0 bases to trimming and J lost 4 bases, with 12 bases between them. CDR3 amino acids: CASSLSRVPTTEAFF. The DNA of the CDR3 is TGTGCCAGCAGTTTATCGAGGGTACCCACCACTGAAGCTTTCTTT.

The V gene is TRBV5-4, the J gene TRBJ2-7, with D possibly being TRBD1 (5 bases). Germline V gene data show CDR1 as SGHNT and CDR2 as YYREEE (reference sequence). The CDR3 totals 13 residues. The V end lost 2 bases, the J end lost 4 bases, and 10 bases lay between the germline ends. The CDR3 is CASSLQTGYEQYF. CDR3 sequence (DNA): TGTGCCAGCAGCTTACAAACAGGTTACGAGCAGTACTTC.

The chain links TRBV7-8 to TRBJ1-1, with 9 bases matching TRBD1. Germline V gene lookup returns CDR1 SGHVS and CDR2 FQNEAQ. This CDR3 is 17 amino acids long. The trim removed 4 bases at V and 1 base at J, leaving 10 bases unmatched. Here the CDR3 reads CASSSETGGWGNTEAFF. The CDR3 DNA reads TGTGCCAGCAGCTCCGAGACAGGGGGTTGGGGGAACACTGAAGCTTTCTTT.

The chain employs TRBV20-1 and TRBJ2-1, with TRBD2 as a possible D gene (5 bases). This CDR3 comprises 16 residues. V shed 1 base and J shed 10 bases, with 23 bases lying between them. From germline, CDR1 is DFQATT and CDR2 SNEGSKA (reference sequence). The CDR3 sequence is CSARARSDGVTREQFF. DNA for the CDR3: TGCAGTGCTAGAGCCCGGAGCGACGGGGTGACCAGGGAGCAGTTCTTC.